This T cell receptor beta chain derives from a study of OX40 agonist ivuxolimab in advanced cancers. Study results and caveats: CD8+ T cells averaged more expanded clones than CD4+.

TCRdb keeps only in-frame clones here, not all; method: immunoSEQ multiplex PCR. The sample has around 8,000 clones; 70% to 75% are singletons. Looked up from germline, CDR1 is MNHNS and CDR2 is SASEGT. V was clipped by 5 bases and J by 7 bases; unmatched bases: 8. CDR3 length: 15 amino acids. There are many counts of this clone. Antigen unknown. V usage is TRBV6-1 and J usage is TRBJ1-5; 10 nucleotides agree with TRBD1. This material consisted of CD4+ or CD8+ T cells sorted from blood, taken in a trial of the OX40 agonist ivuxolimab. This sequence was found in an adult with an advanced solid tumor such as melanoma, head and neck, liver or kidney cancer. Here the CDR3 reads CASSRQGAIEQPQHF. CDR3 nucleotide sequence: TGTGCCAGCAGTAGACAGGGGGCTATTGAGCAGCCCCAGCATTTT.